The rows below give T cell receptor beta chains drawn from one sample of a study of blood T cells in healthy people across ages. TCRdb re-analysed the 5' RACE reads in MiXCR, keeping a single row per CDR3 protein. The sample comprises some 750,000 distinct CDR3 sequences, 20% to 25% of which are singletons, and about 20% rests with the top ten. Sequences were obtained from blood. Source of these receptors: a man between 65 and 79 years old in good health. CDR3s include the opening cysteine and the closing phenylalanine or tryptophan.

J gene,V gene,CDR3 protein
NA,TRBV7-9,CASSYIGVYEQYF
TRBJ2-3,TRBV2,CASSEWGSGGAVTQYF
TRBJ2-1,TRBV18,CASSPLGQGNEQFF
TRBJ2-1,TRBV4-1,CASSQGGLVGNEQFF
NA,TRBV7-3,CASSLFPSDDNEQFF
TRBJ2-5,TRBV12-5,CASGFRETQYF
TRBJ2-1,TRBV20-1,CSARGQMTDERFF
TRBJ2-5,TRBV6-1,CASSENSLQTQYF
TRBJ2-1,TRBV14,CASSLRTSGRAKQFF
TRBJ2-5,TRBV11-2,CASSLRSRFPETQYF
TRBJ2-3,TRBV30,CAWGLTSGPQYF
TRBJ1-3,TRBV25-1,CASSGRGYTIYF
TRBJ2-5,TRBV6-1,CASSEALQGETQYF
TRBJ2-5,TRBV14,CASSRDRGSAGYQETQYF
TRBJ2-3,TRBV6-5,CASSNVEYTQYF
TRBJ2-5,TRBV7-2,CASSLVGGVSETQYF
NA,TRBV6-1,CASSRGTSGGLETQYF
TRBJ2-5,TRBV12-3/TRBV12-4,CASSPATQETQYF
NA,TRBV12-3/TRBV12-4,CASSQTGLAGKNEQFF
NA,TRBV20-1,CSARSGLAPYNEQFF
TRBJ2-3,TRBV5-1,CASSRWTSGRRADTQYF
TRBJ2-1,TRBV10-3,CAISVLAESSYNEQFF
TRBJ1-1,TRBV5-1,CASSSEVSMNTEAFF
TRBJ1-2,TRBV4-3,CASSQDSGSPTYGYTF
TRBJ2-1,TRBV2,CASSEASLAGKRNEQFF
TRBJ2-3,TRBV10-3,CAISGRGVTDTQYF
TRBJ2-2,TRBV4-1,CATGGEPQNTGELFF
TRBJ2-5,TRBV20-1,CSALWALQETQYF
TRBJ2-1,TRBV7-3,CASSLSPDDNEQFF
TRBJ1-5,TRBV5-1,CASSIGGGRDQPQHF
TRBJ2-5,TRBV29-1,CSVVRRTQETQYF
TRBJ1-6,TRBV29-1,CSVGHTRNSPLHF
TRBJ2-5,TRBV27,CASSLRGQGIWETQYF
TRBJ1-2,TRBV3-1,CASSQDGSGDRADYTF
TRBJ1-1,TRBV12-3/TRBV12-4,CASRLAMGDTEAFF
TRBJ2-3,TRBV29-1,CSVASPGPDTQYF